These T cell receptor beta chains were read from a single sample in a study of cytomegalovirus exposure and HLA in healthy donors. Produced via immunoSEQ multiplex PCR; TCRdb's table is partial and in-frame only. This table has 200,000 or so clones, 60% to 80% appearing once. The specimen sequenced was PBMCs. These receptors were obtained from a woman between 25 and 40 years old in good health and CMV-seropositive. The CDR3 runs from the conserved cysteine through the conserved F or W. D genes are given only for firm matches. Size values are once, few and many counts, or a class for expanded clones, and some rows have none.

clone_size	d_call	j_call	v_call	cdr3_nt	cdr3_aa
.	.	TRBJ1-5	TRBV28	TGTGCCAGCAGTTCCGGACAGCGCAATCAGCCCCAGCATTTT	CASSSGQRNQPQHF
few	.	TRBJ1-2	TRBV28	TGTGCCAGCAGTTTGAGCAGGTACTATGGCTACACCTTC	CASSLSRYYGYTF
.	.	TRBJ2-3	TRBV5-1	TGCGCCAGCAGCTTGGGACGAGGCCCGGGGACAGATACGCAGTATTTT	CASSLGRGPGTDTQYF
.	.	TRBJ2-3	TRBV28	TGTGCCGGGGTTGGGGCGGGGCCAGATACGCAGTATTTT	CAGVGAGPDTQYF
.	TRBD2	TRBJ2-1	TRBV10-3	TGTGCCATCGGAAGGCGGGAGCGGGATGAGCAGTTCTTC	CAIGRRERDEQFF
.	.	TRBJ1-1	TRBV7-8	TGTGCCAGCAGCCAGAGGATCCCTTTTGAAGCTTTCTTT	CASSQRIPFEAFF
.	.	TRBJ2-7	TRBV7-6	TGTGCCAGCAGCCTGTCCGCCAGGGTCGGTTTCGGCTACGAGCAGTACTTC	CASSLSARVGFGYEQYF
.	TRBD1	TRBJ2-2	TRBV28	TGTGCCAGCCTCCAAGGGGGCGTAGGGGAGCTGTTTTTT	CASLQGGVGELFF
once	TRBD2	TRBJ2-5	TRBV5-4	TGTGCCAGCAGCACGGGACTAGCGGGGGGGTCACGAGAGACCCAGTACTTC	CASSTGLAGGSRETQYF
few	.	TRBJ1-3	TRBV28	TGTGCCAGCAGTTTACTTTCGAGCTCTGGAAACACCATATATTTT	CASSLLSSSGNTIYF
.	.	TRBJ2-7	TRBV15	TGTGCCACCAGCAGATCAGGACAGATCTTCGGCGAGCAGTACTTC	CATSRSGQIFGEQYF
.	.	TRBJ2-3	TRBV5-1	TGCGCCAGCAGCTTCCTTGGTGCCTATAGCACAGATACGCAGTATTTT	CASSFLGAYSTDTQYF
.	.	TRBJ2-1	TRBV14	TGTGCCAGCAGCCGTTGGTACTCAGGGGATGAGCAGTTCTTC	CASSRWYSGDEQFF
.	.	TRBJ2-5	TRBV28	TGTGCCAGCGGCCCCCGGGAGATCCTTGGGACCCAGTACTTC	CASGPREILGTQYF
.	.	TRBJ1-2	TRBV19	TGTGCCAGTAGTCCACGCGAGGGTGGCTACACCTTC	CASSPREGGYTF
.	TRBD1	TRBJ1-1	TRBV6-6	TGTGCCAGCACCCTTGGACAGGGGGCTATGAACACTGAAGCTTTCTTT	CASTLGQGAMNTEAFF
.	TRBD1	TRBJ1-2	TRBV7-2	TGTGCCAGCAGCCCGACGCCCGGACAGGCTTACTATGGCTACACCTTC	CASSPTPGQAYYGYTF
.	TRBD2	TRBJ2-1	TRBV28	TGTGCCAGCAGTTTGCAACTAGCGGCCCAGTTCTTC	CASSLQLAAQFF